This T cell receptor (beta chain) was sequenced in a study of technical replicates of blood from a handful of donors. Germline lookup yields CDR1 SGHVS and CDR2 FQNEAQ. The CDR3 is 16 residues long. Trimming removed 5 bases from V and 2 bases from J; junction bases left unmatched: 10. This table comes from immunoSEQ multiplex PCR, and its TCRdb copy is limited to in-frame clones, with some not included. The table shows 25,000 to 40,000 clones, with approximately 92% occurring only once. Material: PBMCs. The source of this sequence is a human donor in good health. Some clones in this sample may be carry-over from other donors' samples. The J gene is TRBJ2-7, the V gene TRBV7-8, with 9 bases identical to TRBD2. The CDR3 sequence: CASSPLGAGGPYEQYF. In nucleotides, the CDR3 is TGTGCCAGCAGCCCACTTGGGGCGGGAGGGCCCTACGAGCAGTACTTC. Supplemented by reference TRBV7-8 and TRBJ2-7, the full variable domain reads GAGVSQSPRYKVAKRGQDVALRCDPISGHVSLFWYQQALGQGPEFLTYFQNEAQLDKSGLPSDRFFAERPEGSVSTLKIQRTQQEDSAVYLCASSPLGAGGPYEQYFGPGTRLTVT.